The subject of this entry is one T cell receptor beta chain. V dropped 3 bases and J dropped 5 bases, with 20 bases sitting between them. Germline V CDR1 and CDR2: SGHTS, YDEGEE. The CDR3 extends over 16 amino acids. The data belong to a study of blood T cell repertoires in COVID-19. The protocol was immunoSEQ multiplex PCR, while the TCRdb copy is restricted to in-frame clones and leaves out a portion. Counted here are tens of thousands of clones, roughly four fifths occurring once; the ten biggest clones make up about 1.2%. The chain recombines TRBV5-8 with TRBJ1-1; D gene uncertain. This TCR was recovered from a woman older than 75 with acute or convalescent COVID-19. The sequenced sample was peripheral blood. The CDR3, as DNA: TGTGCCAGCAGCTCTATTGGACTTCCTGGAGGAACTGAAGCTTTCTTT. The encoded protein is CASSSIGLPGGTEAFF.